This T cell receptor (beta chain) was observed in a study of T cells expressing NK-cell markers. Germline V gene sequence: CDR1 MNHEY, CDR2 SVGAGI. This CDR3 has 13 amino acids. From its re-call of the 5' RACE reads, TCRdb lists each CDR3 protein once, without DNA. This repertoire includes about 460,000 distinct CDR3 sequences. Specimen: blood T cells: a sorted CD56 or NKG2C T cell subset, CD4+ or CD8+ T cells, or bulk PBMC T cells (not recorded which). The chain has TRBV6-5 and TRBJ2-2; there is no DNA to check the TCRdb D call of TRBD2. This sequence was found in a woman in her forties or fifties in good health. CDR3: CASMRAASGELFF.